The 14 T cell receptor beta chains in this list originate from one sample, sequenced in a study of blood T cell repertoires in COVID-19. Using immunoSEQ multiplex PCR, the repertoire was profiled, and TCRdb retains in-frame clones only, with some absent. Here the sample spans 300,000 to 350,000 clones, about 90% being singletons. The material sequenced was peripheral blood. Every receptor here comes from a woman aged 65 to 85 with COVID-19, enrolled during active disease.

V and J are TRBV7-9 and TRBJ2-7; a weak D match, TRBD2 (6 bases). The CDR3 covers 14 residues. V lost 4 bases and J lost 5, with 15 bases in between. The germline gives CDR1 SEHNR, CDR2 FQNEAQ (reference sequence). Here the CDR3 reads CASSSRGLLHEQYF. CDR3 DNA: TGTGCCAGCAGCTCCCGGGGACTGTTACACGAGCAGTACTTC.

The chain has TRBV5-4 and TRBJ2-5, with D maybe TRBD2 (5 bases). This CDR3 is built from 13 residues. The germline gives CDR1 SGHNT, CDR2 YYREEE (reference sequence). V was pared by 6 bases and J by 6 bases, with 15 bases between. The CDR3 DNA reads as TGTGCCAGCAATCGGGGAGAGGGAAAGACCCAGTACTTC. Its protein product is CASNRGEGKTQYF.

The chain joins TRBV7-2 to TRBJ1-2; D unclear. Trimming cost V 3 bases and J 1 base, with 6 bases left between them. The CDR3 consists of 13 residues. CDR1 and CDR2 from the germline V gene are SGHTA and FQGNSA. CDR3 DNA: TGTGCCAGCAGCTTGGGCTTTAACTATGGCTACACCTTC. It is translated as CASSLGFNYGYTF.

The V gene is TRBV2, the J gene TRBJ2-5, with TRBD2 matching over 7 bases. CDR1 is SNHLY and CDR2 is FYNNEI in the germline V gene. CDR3 length equals 13 residues. J gave up 4 bases and V 6 bases, and 5 bases lay outside the gene matches. The CDR3 is CASSPGLGETQYF. The CDR3 DNA follows: TGTGCCAGCAGCCCCGGACTAGGAGAGACCCAGTACTTC.

V is TRBV5-5 and J is TRBJ2-1; 7 bases line up with TRBD1. J gave up 4 bases and V 2 bases, and 12 bases lay outside the gene matches. From germline, CDR1 is SGHKS and CDR2 YYEKEE (reference sequence). The CDR3 loop spans 17 amino acids. The CDR3 loop reads CASSFGQVTSLYNEQFF. The CDR3 nucleotides are TGTGCCAGCAGCTTCGGACAGGTAACTTCACTATACAATGAGCAGTTCTTC.

Written as DNA, the CDR3 is TGTGCCAGTATGGAAGGGAGGCGGGATGGCTACACCTTC. This codes for CASMEGRRDGYTF. The chain couples TRBV19 to TRBJ1-2, with unresolved D. Germline V gene lookup returns CDR1 LNHDA and CDR2 SQIVND (reference sequence). This CDR3 spans 13 amino acids. V lost 7 bases and J 6 bases, leaving 15 bases between the germline ends.

The chain couples TRBV7-2 to TRBJ2-7, with D maybe TRBD2 (5 bases). The CDR3 is 15 amino acids. Trimming removed 5 bases at V and 8 bases at J, with 22 bases between. Germline CDR1 is SGHTA and CDR2 is FQGNSA. The CDR3 loop reads CASSPDSLPSTKQYF. DNA of the CDR3: TGTGCCAGCAGCCCGGACTCCTTACCCTCTACGAAGCAGTACTTC.

J is TRBJ1-2 and V is TRBV12-3 or TRBV12-4, with 7 bases that match TRBD1. J lost 4 bases, V lost 6 bases, and 5 bases had no gene match. The CDR3 is 13 residues long. The CDR3 sequence is CASRADRFYGYTF. The CDR3 bases are TGTGCCAGCAGGGCGGACAGGTTCTATGGCTACACCTTC.

This chain connects TRBV9 to TRBJ1-2; no firm D call. Deletions cut 0 bases from V and 5 bases from J, with 11 bases between. The V gene's germline CDR1 is SGDLS and CDR2 YYNGEE. CDR3 size: 14 residues. The CDR3 DNA sequence: TGTGCCAGCAGCGTAGCACAGTTCCCTTATGGCTACACCTTC. This sequence encodes CASSVAQFPYGYTF.

V is TRBV5-4 and J is TRBJ2-3; 13 positions match TRBD2. The CDR3 has 18 amino acids. V lost 2 bases to trimming and J lost 2 bases; unmatched junction nucleotides: 8. Germline CDR1 reads SGHNT; CDR2 reads YYREEE (reference sequence). In DNA, the CDR3 is TGTGCCAGCAGCTTTCTGGGACTAGCGGGGAGAGACACAGATACGCAGTATTTT. It codes for CASSFLGLAGRDTDTQYF.

The rearrangement links TRBV5-6 to TRBJ2-1; TRBD2 might be the D (5 bases). The CDR3 has 14 amino acids. The germline V gene has CDR1 SGHDT and CDR2 YYEEEE. V lost 2 bases and J 10 bases, leaving 16 bases between the germline ends. Here the CDR3 DNA reads TGTGCCAGCAGCTTTTATACGGTTCGCGGGGAGCAGTTCTTC. It encodes CASSFYTVRGEQFF.

This chain connects TRBV28 to TRBJ1-1; the match to TRBD1 covers 8 bases. Germline CDR1 is MDHEN and CDR2 is SYDVKM. With V trimmed by 5 bases and J by 7 bases, 9 bases remained unmatched. The CDR3 contains 14 residues. This CDR3 is CASSRGGQGVEAFF. The CDR3 bases are TGTGCCAGCAGTCGGGGCGGACAGGGCGTTGAAGCTTTCTTT.

The V and J genes are TRBV5-1 and TRBJ1-1, with TRBD1 matching 7 bases. Looked up from germline, CDR1 is SGHRS and CDR2 is YFSETQ. This CDR3 region has 15 residues. The junction had 9 bases not matched to a gene; V was cut back by 3 bases and J by 4 bases. The DNA of the CDR3 is TGCGCCAGCAGCTCCGCAGGGACAGACCCCACTGAAGCTTTCTTT. Translated: CASSSAGTDPTEAFF. The full variable domain, completed using reference TRBV5-1 and TRBJ1-1, is KAGVTQTPRYLIKTRGQQVTLSCSPISGHRSVSWYQQTPGQGLQFLFEYFSETQRNKGNFPGRFSGRQFSNSRSEMNVSTLELGDSALYLCASSSAGTDPTEAFFGQGTRLTVV.

This chain links TRBV19 with TRBJ1-3; 10 bases map to TRBD1. The germline gives CDR1 LNHDA, CDR2 SQIVND (reference sequence). The V segment lost 5 bases and the J segment 4 bases; nucleotides outside the gene matches: 8. This CDR3 is built from 16 residues. The CDR3 loop is CASSPRQGAEGNTIYF. The CDR3 DNA follows: TGTGCCAGTAGTCCCCGACAGGGGGCCGAAGGAAACACCATATATTTT.